This entry lists 21 T cell receptor beta chains sequenced from one sample in a study of T-cell reconstitution after alpha-beta-depleted transplantation in children (dated by TCRdb to about 2016). Library generation was performed with PCR. Sequencer: Illumina HiSeq 2500. TCR libraries were prepared with molecular barcoding, using unique molecular identifiers to normalize TCRbeta repertoire quantification. Using fastp at Q25 and MiXCR, TCRdb reprocessed the public reads and kept productive beta chains. Rows are unified per CDR3 protein, each entry keeping the most common DNA and genes. This sample gives roughly 100,000 distinct CDR3 sequences in total; roughly 8.4% of them show up just once. The biggest ten clones account for roughly 6.9% of the sample. Sequences were derived from PBMCs from the stem cell graft donor, sampled from the stem cell graft. These receptors all come from a human donor who donated a stem cell graft to a child with congenital amegakaryocytic thrombocytopenia.

This clonotype was seen repeatedly, ten times or more. The V gene is TRBV5-6, the J gene TRBJ2-5; 7 positions match TRBD1. This CDR3 contains 17 residues. J was trimmed by 7 bases and V by 2 bases; bases with no gene match: 17. Per germline, CDR1 SGHDT and CDR2 YYEEEE. CDR3 amino acids: CASSFPLSLRGPGTQYF. The CDR3 nucleotides read TGTGCCAGCAGCTTTCCCTTGTCCCTTAGGGGGCCGGGGACCCAGTACTTC.

Notes on this clonotype: With a much larger clone just one base away, this may be a read error. The V and J genes are TRBV7-8 and TRBJ2-1; TRBD1 matches 8 bases. This CDR3 is 15 amino acids long. Germline V gene sequence: CDR1 SGHVS, CDR2 FQNEAQ. V was pared by 6 bases and J by 8 bases, with 12 bases of the junction left unmatched. This CDR3 is CASSRDRGRLHEQFF. CDR3 nucleotides: TGTGCCAGCAGTCGAGACAGGGGCCGGCTCCATGAGCAGTTCTTC. Based on the CDR3 plus reference TRBV7-8 and TRBJ2-1, the full variable domain is GAGVSQSPRYKVAKRGQDVALRCDPISGHVSLFWYQQALGQGPEFLTYFQNEAQLDKSGLPSDRFFAERPEGSVSTLKIQRTQQEDSAVYLCASSRDRGRLHEQFFGPGTRLTVL.

At least ten counts were recorded for this clonotype. The chain combines TRBV7-9 with TRBJ1-4; tentatively, D is TRBD1 (5 bases). This CDR3 is 16 amino acids long. Trimming left V 0 bases short and J 0 bases short, with 8 bases between. The germline V gene encodes CDR1 SEHNR and CDR2 FQNEAQ (reference sequence). Here the CDR3 reads CASSLALTATNEKLFF. The CDR3 DNA reads as TGTGCCAGCAGCTTAGCCCTGACAGCAACTAATGAAAAACTGTTTTTT.

This clonotype was recorded many times. The rearrangement joins TRBV5-1 to TRBJ2-2; weak D call: TRBD2 (5 bases). The CDR3 is made up of 14 amino acids. V was pared by 4 bases and J by 2 bases, with 9 bases between. The germline V gene encodes CDR1 SGHRS and CDR2 YFSETQ. The CDR3 DNA follows: TGCGCCAGCAGCCGGAGGTCCAACACCGGGGAGCTGTTTTTT. This sequence encodes CASSRRSNTGELFF.

This clonotype has a count of ten or more. The chain's CDR3 is CASSYFPAPGERRKLFF. CDR3 nucleotides: TGTGCCAGCAGTTACTTCCCTGCCCCAGGGGAGAGAAGGAAACTGTTTTTT. The V and J genes are TRBV6-5 and TRBJ1-4, with a weak D call TRBD1 (6 bases). Germline V gene sequence: CDR1 MNHEY, CDR2 SVGAGI. The CDR3 sequence is 17 residues long. The V end was cut by 1 base, the J end by 11 bases, with 23 bases between.

This clonotype was counted ten times or more. The chain recombines TRBV20-1 with TRBJ2-7; 8 nucleotides align to TRBD2. Germline V CDR1 and CDR2: DFQATT, SNEGSKA (reference sequence). There are 12 residues in the CDR3. V lost 6 bases to trimming and J lost 3 bases; unmatched junction nucleotides: 4. The CDR3 nucleotides read TGCAGTGCGAAGCGGGAGCTCTACGAGCAGTACTTC. Translated, it gives CSAKRELYEQYF.

This clonotype was recorded at least ten times. The chain couples TRBV29-1 to TRBJ2-3; 10 nucleotides align to TRBD2. The J segment lost 4 bases and the V segment lost 2 bases, leaving 0 bases of the junction unmatched. The CDR3 totals 13 residues. Germline CDR1 and CDR2: SQVTM and ANQGSEA. This CDR3 reads CSVELAGADTQYF. The CDR3 bases are TGCAGCGTTGAACTAGCGGGAGCAGATACGCAGTATTTT.

There are many counts of this clonotype. The chain employs TRBV20-1 and TRBJ2-1; 10 bases fit TRBD2. CDR3 length: 14 amino acids. The germline V gene has CDR1 DFQATT and CDR2 SNEGSKA (reference sequence). J gave up 2 bases and V 6 bases, and 4 bases lay outside the gene matches. The chain's CDR3 is CSAATSGPYNEQFF. The CDR3 DNA reads TGCAGTGCCGCGACTAGCGGGCCCTACAATGAGCAGTTCTTC.

This clonotype was counted ten times or more. A read error may account for a junction end that differs from germline. The chain links TRBV20-1 to TRBJ2-7, with 11 bases matching TRBD2. Germline lookup yields CDR1 DFQATT and CDR2 SNEGSKA (reference sequence). The CDR3 is made up of 12 amino acids. In DNA form, the CDR3 reads TGCAGTGCCGGGACTAGCGGCCTACGATTGGACTTC. It specifies CSAGTSGLRLDF.

This clonotype was picked up many times. This chain uses TRBV11-2 with TRBJ2-5; 8 bases map to TRBD2. The CDR3 consists of 16 residues. The germline V gene encodes CDR1 SGHAT and CDR2 FQNNGV. Trimming removed 2 bases from V and 5 bases from J; junction bases left unmatched: 10. The CDR3 loop is CASSLFSGGPEETQYF. CDR3 DNA sequence: TGTGCCAGCAGCTTATTTTCGGGAGGGCCTGAGGAGACCCAGTACTTC.

In this sample, this clonotype turned up many times. This chain joins TRBV5-1 and TRBJ1-2, with 9 bases that match TRBD1. After removal of 1 base from V and 4 bases from J, the junction contained 2 bases not matched to a gene. Germline V gives CDR1 SGHRS, CDR2 YFSETQ. CDR3 size: 14 residues. CDR3 in amino acids: CASSLTTGGYGYTF. CDR3 bases: TGCGCCAGCAGCTTGACGACAGGGGGCTATGGCTACACCTTC.

Ten or more counts support this clonotype. Here the CDR3 DNA reads TGTGCCAGCTCACCACAGGATGAGCAGTTCTTC. Protein: CASSPQDEQFF. The chain carries TRBV18 and TRBJ2-1; D is unclear. The V and J ends lost 1 base and 8 bases respectively, with 3 bases between them. CDR3 length: 11 residues. The germline V gene encodes CDR1 KGHSH and CDR2 LQKENI.

This clonotype was detected many times. The chain employs TRBV25-1 and TRBJ2-3, with D possibly TRBD2 on 5 matching bases. The V end lost 3 bases, the J end lost 1 base, and 14 bases lay between the germline ends. The germline gives CDR1 MGHDK, CDR2 SYGVNS. CDR3 length: 16 residues. The CDR3 sequence: CASSDVGGRRTDTQYF. CDR3 DNA: TGTGCCAGCAGTGACGTCGGTGGGAGACGCACAGATACGCAGTATTTT.

This clonotype was counted at least ten times. The chain links TRBV5-1 to TRBJ2-7, with 10 bases identical to TRBD1. This CDR3 is 15 amino acids long. The junction had 5 bases not matched to a gene; V was cut back by 2 bases and J by 3 bases. CDR1 is SGHRS and CDR2 is YFSETQ in the germline V gene. CDR3 loop: CASSFYWDRGYEQYF. The CDR3 bases are TGCGCCAGCAGCTTTTACTGGGACAGGGGCTACGAGCAGTACTTC.

This clonotype was counted many times. The rearrangement joins TRBV20-1 to TRBJ2-3; no clear D gene. Trimming left V 6 bases short and J 5 bases short, with 12 bases between. This CDR3 spans 12 amino acids. The germline V gene has CDR1 DFQATT and CDR2 SNEGSKA (reference sequence). The CDR3 nucleotides read TGCAGTGCCGAGTCTGGGGAAGATACGCAGTATTTT. Protein sequence: CSAESGEDTQYF.

This chain connects TRBV2 to TRBJ1-2; TRBD1 agrees at 10 bases. The CDR3 has 15 amino acids. Germline V gives CDR1 SNHLY, CDR2 FYNNEI. With V trimmed by 6 bases and J by 4 bases, 8 bases remained unmatched. The CDR3 region is CASRKTGTGAYGYTF. The CDR3 coding sequence is TGTGCCAGCAGGAAAACCGGGACAGGGGCCTATGGCTACACCTTC.

This chain connects TRBV15 to TRBJ2-2; D ambiguous. The CDR3 has 15 residues. Germline loops: CDR1 LNHNV, CDR2 YYDKDF (reference sequence). V dropped 3 bases and J dropped 1 base, with 9 bases sitting between them. The CDR3 DNA sequence: TGTGCCACCAGCAGTAGCCGTAAGAACACCGGGGAGCTGTTTTTT. Amino acids: CATSSSRKNTGELFF.

This clonotype is medium-sized (0.01 to 0.1%) within its sample. The chain employs TRBV5-6 and TRBJ1-1; D is unclear. The CDR3 sequence is 13 residues long. Trimming took off 5 bases at V and 4 bases at J, with 12 bases between the two ends. The V gene's germline CDR1 is SGHDT and CDR2 YYEEEE. The CDR3, as DNA: TGTGCCAGCAGTCCATCGACGGGCACTGAAGCTTTCTTT. It codes for CASSPSTGTEAFF.

This clonotype was recorded at least ten times. The rearrangement uses TRBV5-1 and TRBJ1-2; 10 bases match TRBD1. This CDR3 region has 15 residues. Unmatched junction bases numbered 6, after V lost 6 bases and J lost 1 base. The germline V gene has CDR1 SGHRS and CDR2 YFSETQ. The CDR3 sequence: CASTPGQGLNYGYTF. In nucleotides, the CDR3 is TGCGCCAGCACGCCGGGACAGGGGCTTAACTATGGCTACACCTTC.

This clonotype was seen many times. The chain links TRBV20-1 to TRBJ1-1, with D possibly matching TRBD1 (6 bases). Germline lookup yields CDR1 DFQATT and CDR2 SNEGSKA (reference sequence). This CDR3 has 13 residues. Trimming took 6 bases from V and 4 from J, leaving 15 bases between them. The CDR3 DNA is TGCAGTGCCAACGATATCAGGGGCACTGAAGCTTTCTTT. Protein sequence: CSANDIRGTEAFF.

This clonotype was counted ten times or more. The chain has TRBV5-1 and TRBJ1-1; D gene unclear. The CDR3 contains 17 residues. V was cut by 0 bases and J by 0 bases, with 15 bases left in between. Germline V gives CDR1 SGHRS, CDR2 YFSETQ. The CDR3 region is CASSLVAGSVMNTEAFF. The CDR3, as DNA: TGCGCCAGCAGCTTGGTGGCTGGGAGCGTCATGAACACTGAAGCTTTCTTT.